This TCR beta chain derives from a study of regulatory T cells in long-lasting Graves disease. CDR1 SGHVS and CDR2 FQNEAQ come from the germline V gene. V gave up 1 base and J gave up 0 bases; unmatched junction bases: 16. This CDR3 has 20 residues. Assembly of TCR beta libraries relied on iRepertoire HTBI primers together with Arm-PCR of CDR3 regions. TCRdb ran MiXCR on the multiplex PCR reads and lists one entry per CDR3 protein. Here the sample spans 500,000 to 800,000 distinct CDR3 sequences, about 30% being singletons. General study results and limits: Favoring TRBV28, TRBJ1-2 and TRBJ2-5 was a feature seen in persistent disease.

Stated time point: persistent/refractory GD, antithyroid drugs over 5 years with positive TRAb. Isolated PBMC RNA provided the starting material for the TCR library. This clonotype was counted between two and nine times. Antigen specificity is unknown. Material: peripheral blood mononuclear cells (PBMCs), obtained when the disease was refractory, from a patient treated with antithyroid drugs. The J gene is TRBJ1-2, the V gene TRBV7-8; 8 bases align to TRBD1. The sequence was collected from a female donor with Graves disease. As DNA, the CDR3 is TGTGCCAGCAGCTTAGAGAGGGGGCAGGGGGCTCCTAGGACTAACTATGGCTACACCTTC. It yields the protein CASSLERGQGAPRTNYGYTF.